This TCR beta chain was profiled in a study of T cells in Graves' hyperthyroidism and ophthalmopathy. V lost 4 bases to trimming and J lost 0 bases; unmatched junction nucleotides: 14. In germline, CDR1 is MNHEY, CDR2 SVGAGI. The CDR3 is 19 amino acids. Amplification targeted TCR beta CDR3 regions from RNA transcripts. First-round RT-PCR of the TCR CDR3 relied on the HTBI primer set. Each CDR3 protein gets one entry after TCRdb re-called the multiplex PCR reads with MiXCR. This table holds 450,000 to 650,000 distinct CDR3 sequences, around 21% found once. This clonotype was recorded at least ten times.

This TCR was recovered from a man aged 18 to 29 with Graves' hyperthyroidism. The sample taken for sequencing was blood. This chain joins TRBV6-5 and TRBJ1-1, with 10 bases fitting TRBD1. This chain's CDR3 is CASSSTGGRNRAMNTEAFF. The DNA for the CDR3 is TGTGCCAGCAGTTCGACAGGGGGCCGAAATCGAGCTATGAACACTGAAGCTTTCTTT.